Given below is one T cell receptor (beta chain) in context. The CDR3 consists of 15 residues. Germline-derived CDR1 and CDR2 are LNHNV and YYDKDF (reference sequence). Between the trimmed V and J ends, which lost 0 bases and 8 bases, there was a span of 11 bases. TCRdb reanalysed the RT-PCR reads using MiXCR and keeps one entry per CDR3 protein. The table records about 680,000 distinct CDR3 sequences, 13% to 15% of them present only once. Sequenced material: memory CD4+ T cells from blood. The origin of this receptor is a female donor in good health, serving as a healthy control. This chain links TRBV15 with TRBJ1-6; D not certain. In nucleotides, the CDR3 is TGTGCCACCAGCAGAGAGCAACAACCCCATTCACCCCTCCACTTT. Amino acids: CATSREQQPHSPLHF.